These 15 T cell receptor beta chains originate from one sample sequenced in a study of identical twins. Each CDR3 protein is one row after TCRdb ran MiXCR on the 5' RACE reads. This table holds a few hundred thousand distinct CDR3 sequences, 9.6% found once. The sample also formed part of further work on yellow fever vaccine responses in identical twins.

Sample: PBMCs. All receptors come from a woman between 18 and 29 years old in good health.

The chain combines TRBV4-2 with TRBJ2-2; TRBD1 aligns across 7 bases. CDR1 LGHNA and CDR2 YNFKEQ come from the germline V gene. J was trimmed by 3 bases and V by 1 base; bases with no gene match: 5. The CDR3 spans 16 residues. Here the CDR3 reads CASSQAGGRDTGELFF. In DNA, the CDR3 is TGTGCCAGCAGCCAAGCAGGGGGAAGGGACACCGGGGAGCTGTTTTTT.

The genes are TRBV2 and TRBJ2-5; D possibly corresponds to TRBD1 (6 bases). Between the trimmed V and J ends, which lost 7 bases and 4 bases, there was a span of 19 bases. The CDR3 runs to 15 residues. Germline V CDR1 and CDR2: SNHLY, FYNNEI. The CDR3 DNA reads TGTGCCAGCACTTTCGAAAGGGGGAGCCGAGAGACCCAGTACTTC. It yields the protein CASTFERGSRETQYF.

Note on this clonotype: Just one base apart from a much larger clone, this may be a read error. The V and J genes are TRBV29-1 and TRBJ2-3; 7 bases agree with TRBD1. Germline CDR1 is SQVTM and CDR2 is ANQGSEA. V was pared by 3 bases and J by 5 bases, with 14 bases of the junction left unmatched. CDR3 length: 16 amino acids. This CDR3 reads CSVDGTVDSPIDTQYF. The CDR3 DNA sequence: TGCAGCGTTGATGGGACAGTAGACTCCCCCATAGATACGCAGTATTTT.

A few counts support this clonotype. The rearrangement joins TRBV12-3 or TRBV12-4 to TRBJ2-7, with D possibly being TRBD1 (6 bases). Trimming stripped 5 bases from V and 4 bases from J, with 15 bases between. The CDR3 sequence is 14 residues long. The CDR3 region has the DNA TGTGCCAGCAGTCCCAACAGGGTGACATACGAGCAGTACTTC. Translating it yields CASSPNRVTYEQYF.

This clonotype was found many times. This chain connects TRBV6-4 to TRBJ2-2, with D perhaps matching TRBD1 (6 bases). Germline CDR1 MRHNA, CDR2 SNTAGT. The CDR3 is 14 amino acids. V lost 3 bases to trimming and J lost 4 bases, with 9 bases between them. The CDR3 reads CASSETGSTGELFF. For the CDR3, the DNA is TGTGCCAGCAGTGAGACAGGCTCCACCGGGGAGCTGTTTTTT.

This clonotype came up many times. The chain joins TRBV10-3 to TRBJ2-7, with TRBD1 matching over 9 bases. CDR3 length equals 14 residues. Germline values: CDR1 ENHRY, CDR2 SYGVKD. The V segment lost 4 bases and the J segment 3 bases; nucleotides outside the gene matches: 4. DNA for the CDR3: TGTGCCATCAGTGCGGGACAGGGACTCTACGAGCAGTACTTC. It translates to CAISAGQGLYEQYF.

CDR3 coding DNA: TGTGCCAGCAGCCCTAGAGGACTAGCGGTAACAGATACGCAGTATTTT. Its protein product is CASSPRGLAVTDTQYF. The gene calls are TRBV7-2 and TRBJ2-3; 10 bases match TRBD2. V lost 5 bases to trimming and J lost 3 bases; unmatched junction nucleotides: 8. CDR3 size: 16 residues. The germline V gene has CDR1 SGHTA and CDR2 FQGNSA.

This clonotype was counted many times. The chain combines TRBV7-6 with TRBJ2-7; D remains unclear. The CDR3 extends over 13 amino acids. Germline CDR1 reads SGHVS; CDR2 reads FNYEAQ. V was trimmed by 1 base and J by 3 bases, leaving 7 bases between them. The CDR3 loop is CASSLDPNYEQYF. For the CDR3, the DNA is TGTGCCAGCAGCTTAGACCCGAACTACGAGCAGTACTTC.

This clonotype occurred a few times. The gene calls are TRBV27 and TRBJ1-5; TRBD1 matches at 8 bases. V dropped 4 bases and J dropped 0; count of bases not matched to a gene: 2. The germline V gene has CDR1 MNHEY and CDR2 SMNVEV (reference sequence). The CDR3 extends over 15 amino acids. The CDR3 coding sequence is TGTGCCAGCAGTTCAACAGGGGGTAGCAATCAGCCCCAGCATTTT. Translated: CASSSTGGSNQPQHF.

The CDR3 spells CSAPRMRLAPDTQYF. The DNA for the CDR3 is TGCAGTGCGCCACGCATGCGACTAGCGCCAGATACGCAGTATTTT. The chain couples TRBV20-1 to TRBJ2-3, with 8 bases aligning to TRBD2. Germline lookup yields CDR1 DFQATT and CDR2 SNEGSKA (reference sequence). The junction had 12 bases not matched to a gene; V was cut back by 6 bases and J by 4 bases. The CDR3 has 15 residues.

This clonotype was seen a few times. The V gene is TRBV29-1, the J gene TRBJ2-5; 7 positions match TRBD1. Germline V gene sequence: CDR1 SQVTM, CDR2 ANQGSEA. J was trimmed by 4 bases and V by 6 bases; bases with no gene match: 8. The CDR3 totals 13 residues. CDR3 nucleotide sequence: TGCAGCGTGGATACAGGGGTCATAGAGACCCAGTACTTC. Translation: CSVDTGVIETQYF.

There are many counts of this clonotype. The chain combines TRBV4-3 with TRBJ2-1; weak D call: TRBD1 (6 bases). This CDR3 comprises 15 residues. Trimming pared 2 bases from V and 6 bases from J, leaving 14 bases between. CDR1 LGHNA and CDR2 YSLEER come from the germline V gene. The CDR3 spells CASSQLKTGGNEQFF. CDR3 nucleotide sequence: TGCGCCAGCAGCCAACTGAAGACAGGTGGCAATGAGCAGTTCTTC.

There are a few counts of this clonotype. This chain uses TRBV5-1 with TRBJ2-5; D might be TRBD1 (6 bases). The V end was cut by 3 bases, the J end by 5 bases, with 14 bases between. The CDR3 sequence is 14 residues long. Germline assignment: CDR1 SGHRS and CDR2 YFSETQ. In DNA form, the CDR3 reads TGCGCCAGCAGCTGGGGGCTCCTGGGGGAGACCCAGTACTTC. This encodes CASSWGLLGETQYF.

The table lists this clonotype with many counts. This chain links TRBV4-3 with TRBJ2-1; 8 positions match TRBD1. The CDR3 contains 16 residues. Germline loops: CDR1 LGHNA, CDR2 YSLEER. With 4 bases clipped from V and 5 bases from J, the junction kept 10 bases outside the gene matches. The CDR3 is CASSLGRRGRNNEQFF. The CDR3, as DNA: TGCGCCAGCAGCCTCGGCCGCAGGGGGCGAAACAATGAGCAGTTCTTC.

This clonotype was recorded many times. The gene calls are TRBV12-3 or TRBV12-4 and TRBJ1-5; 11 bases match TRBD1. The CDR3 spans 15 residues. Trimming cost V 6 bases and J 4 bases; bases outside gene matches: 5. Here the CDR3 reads CASSPRDRGNQPQHF. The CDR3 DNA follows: TGTGCCAGCAGCCCCAGGGACAGGGGGAATCAGCCCCAGCATTTT.